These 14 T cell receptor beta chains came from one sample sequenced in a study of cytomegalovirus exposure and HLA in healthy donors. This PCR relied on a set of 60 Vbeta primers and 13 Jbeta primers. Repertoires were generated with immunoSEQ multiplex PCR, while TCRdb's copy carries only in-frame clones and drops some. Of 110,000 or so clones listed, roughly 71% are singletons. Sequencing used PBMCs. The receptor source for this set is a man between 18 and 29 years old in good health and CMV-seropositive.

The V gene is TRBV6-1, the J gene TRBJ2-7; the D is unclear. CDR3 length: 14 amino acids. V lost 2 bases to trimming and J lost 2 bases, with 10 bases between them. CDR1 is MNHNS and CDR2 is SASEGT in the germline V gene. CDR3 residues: CASSEFEAPYEQYF. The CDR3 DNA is TGTGCCAGCAGTGAATTTGAGGCTCCCTACGAGCAGTACTTC.

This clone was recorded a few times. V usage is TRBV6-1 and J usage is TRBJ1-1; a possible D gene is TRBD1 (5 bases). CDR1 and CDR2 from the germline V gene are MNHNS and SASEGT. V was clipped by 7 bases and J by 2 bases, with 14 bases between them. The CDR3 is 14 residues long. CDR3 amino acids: CASMGGPQNTEAFF. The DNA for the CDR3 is TGTGCCAGCATGGGGGGACCGCAAAACACTGAAGCTTTCTTT.

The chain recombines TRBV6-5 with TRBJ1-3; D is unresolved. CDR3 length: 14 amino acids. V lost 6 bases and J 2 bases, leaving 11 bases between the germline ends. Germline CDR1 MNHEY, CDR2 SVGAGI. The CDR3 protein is CASSPGSTGNTIYF. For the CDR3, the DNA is TGTGCCAGCAGCCCCGGGTCGACTGGAAACACCATATATTTT.

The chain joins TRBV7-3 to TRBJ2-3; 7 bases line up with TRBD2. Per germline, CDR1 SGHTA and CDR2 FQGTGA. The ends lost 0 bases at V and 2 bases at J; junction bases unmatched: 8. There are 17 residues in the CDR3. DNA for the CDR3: TGTGCCAGCAGCTTAACAGGGCGGGGGACCCACACAGATACGCAGTATTTT. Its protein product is CASSLTGRGTHTDTQYF.

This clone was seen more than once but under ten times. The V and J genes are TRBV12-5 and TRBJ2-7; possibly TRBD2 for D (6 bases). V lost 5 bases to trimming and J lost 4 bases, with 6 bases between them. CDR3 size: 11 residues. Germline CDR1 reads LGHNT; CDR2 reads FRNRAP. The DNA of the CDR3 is TGTGCTAGTGGTCGGGGGTACGAGCAGTACGTC. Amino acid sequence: CASGRGYEQYV.

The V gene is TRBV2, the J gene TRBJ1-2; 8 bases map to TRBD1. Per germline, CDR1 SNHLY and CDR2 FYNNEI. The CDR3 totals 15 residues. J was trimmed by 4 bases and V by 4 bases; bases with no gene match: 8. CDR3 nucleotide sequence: TGTGCCAGCAGTGGGTCAGGGGGCTTTTCCTATGGCTACACCTTC. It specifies CASSGSGGFSYGYTF.

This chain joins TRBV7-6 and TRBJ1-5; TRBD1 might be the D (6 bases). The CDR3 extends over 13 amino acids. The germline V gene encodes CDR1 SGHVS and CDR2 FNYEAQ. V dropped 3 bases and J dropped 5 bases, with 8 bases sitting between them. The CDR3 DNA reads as TGTGCCAGCAGCTTTGGGGGCGATCAGCCCCAGCATTTT. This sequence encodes CASSFGGDQPQHF.

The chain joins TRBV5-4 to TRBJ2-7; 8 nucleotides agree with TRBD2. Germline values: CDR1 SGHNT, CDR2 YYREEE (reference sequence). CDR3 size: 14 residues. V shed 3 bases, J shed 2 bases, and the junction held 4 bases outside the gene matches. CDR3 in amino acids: CASSSGTRTYEQYF. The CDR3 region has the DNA TGTGCCAGCAGCTCCGGGACTAGGACCTACGAGCAGTACTTC.

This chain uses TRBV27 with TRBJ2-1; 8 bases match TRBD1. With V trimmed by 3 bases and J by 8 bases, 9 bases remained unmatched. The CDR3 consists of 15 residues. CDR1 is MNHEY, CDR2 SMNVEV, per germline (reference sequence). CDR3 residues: CASSFPGTGIHEQFF. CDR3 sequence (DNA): TGTGCCAGCAGTTTCCCCGGGACAGGCATCCATGAGCAGTTCTTC.

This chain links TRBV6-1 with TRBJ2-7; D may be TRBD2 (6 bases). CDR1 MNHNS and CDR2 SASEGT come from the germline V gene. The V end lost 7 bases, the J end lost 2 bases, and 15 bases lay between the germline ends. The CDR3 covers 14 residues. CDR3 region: CASKGLSGPYEQYV. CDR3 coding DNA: TGTGCCAGCAAAGGCCTCAGCGGGCCCTACGAGCAGTACGTC.

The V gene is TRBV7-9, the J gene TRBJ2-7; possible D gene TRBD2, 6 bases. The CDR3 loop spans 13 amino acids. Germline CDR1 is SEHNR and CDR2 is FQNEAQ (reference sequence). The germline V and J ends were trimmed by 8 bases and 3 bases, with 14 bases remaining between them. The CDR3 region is CASSPGVDYEQYV. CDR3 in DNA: TGTGCCAGCTCCCCGGGGGTGGACTACGAGCAGTACGTC.

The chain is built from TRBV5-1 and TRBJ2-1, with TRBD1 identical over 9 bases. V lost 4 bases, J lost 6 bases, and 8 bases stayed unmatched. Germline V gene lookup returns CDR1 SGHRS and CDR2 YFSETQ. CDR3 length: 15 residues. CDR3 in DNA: TGCGCCAGCAGCCCACGGACAGGGGTTGGCAATGAGCAGTTCTTC. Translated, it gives CASSPRTGVGNEQFF. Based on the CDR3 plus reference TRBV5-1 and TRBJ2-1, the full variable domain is KAGVTQTPRYLIKTRGQQVTLSCSPISGHRSVSWYQQTPGQGLQFLFEYFSETQRNKGNFPGRFSGRQFSNSRSEMNVSTLELGDSALYLCASSPRTGVGNEQFFGPGTRLTVL.

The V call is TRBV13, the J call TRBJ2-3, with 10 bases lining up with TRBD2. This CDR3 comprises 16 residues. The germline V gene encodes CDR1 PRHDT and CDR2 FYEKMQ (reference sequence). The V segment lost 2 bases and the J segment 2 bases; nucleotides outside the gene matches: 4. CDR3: CASSLRAGGITDTQYF. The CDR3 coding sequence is TGTGCCAGCAGCTTAAGAGCGGGGGGGATCACAGATACGCAGTATTTT.

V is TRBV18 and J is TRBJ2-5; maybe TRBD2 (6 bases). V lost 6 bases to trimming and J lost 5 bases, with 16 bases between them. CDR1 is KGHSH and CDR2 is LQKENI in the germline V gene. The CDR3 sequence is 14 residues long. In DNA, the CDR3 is TGTGCCAGCTCCCAGAGCCTCGGGGGTGAGACCCAGTACTTC. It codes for CASSQSLGGETQYF.